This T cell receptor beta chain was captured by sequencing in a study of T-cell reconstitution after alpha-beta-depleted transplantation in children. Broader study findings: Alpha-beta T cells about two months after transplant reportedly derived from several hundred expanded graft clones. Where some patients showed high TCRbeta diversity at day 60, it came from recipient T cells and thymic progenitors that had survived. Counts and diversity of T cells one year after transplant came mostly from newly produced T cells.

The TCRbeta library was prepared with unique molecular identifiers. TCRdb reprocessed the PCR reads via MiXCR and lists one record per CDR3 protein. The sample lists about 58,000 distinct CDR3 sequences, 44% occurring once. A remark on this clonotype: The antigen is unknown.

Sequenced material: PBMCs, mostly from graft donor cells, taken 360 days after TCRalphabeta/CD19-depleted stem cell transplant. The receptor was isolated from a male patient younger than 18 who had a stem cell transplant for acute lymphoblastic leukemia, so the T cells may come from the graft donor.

CDR3 nucleotides: TGCAGTGCTAGTCGTCAGACAAACACAGATACGCAGTATTTT. It is translated as CSASRQTNTDTQYF. The genes are TRBV20-1 and TRBJ2-3; D is ambiguous. Trimming took 3 bases from V and 2 from J, leaving 12 bases between them. This CDR3 comprises 14 residues. Per the germline V gene, CDR1 is DFQATT and CDR2 is SNEGSKA (reference sequence).